Given below is one TCR beta chain in context. Its matching antigen is unknown. This entry belongs to a study of post-analysis software for immune sequencing data. Study-wide points: Controls had lower frequencies than patients of about five TRBV segments, which included TRBV5-6, TRBV5-1 and TRBV20-1. A significant reduction in normalized Chao1 diversity was observed in multiple sclerosis patients versus controls.

Germline lookup yields CDR1 SGHNT and CDR2 YYREEE (reference sequence). The CDR3 loop spans 16 amino acids. Sequencing libraries made from TCR beta cDNA carried unique molecular identifiers. TCRdb reprocessed the PCR reads via MiXCR and lists one record per CDR3 protein. The top ten hold 4.9% of the sample, which has 650,000 to 900,000 distinct CDR3 sequences, approximately 44% seen once. Sequenced material: blood. The clonotype originates from a girl aged 5 to 17 with multiple sclerosis. The chain employs TRBV5-4 and TRBJ2-4, with TRBD2 matching over 8 bases. The DNA matches TRBJ2-5 better at its end, which makes the J call doubtful. The CDR3 DNA follows: TGTGCCAGCAGCTTGCGGCGGGAGGCTCGACAAGAGACCCAGTACTTC. Amino acids: CASSLRREARQETQYF.